The 6 T cell receptor beta chains below come from one sample, sequenced in a study of blood T cell repertoires in COVID-19. Sequenced by immunoSEQ multiplex PCR; TCRdb stores in-frame clones only, minus some. The sample has hundreds of thousands of clones; about 80% are singletons. The material sequenced was peripheral blood. The receptors here all came from a woman aged 80 or older with acute or convalescent COVID-19.

The rearrangement joins TRBV11-2 to TRBJ2-7; TRBD1 matches 11 bases. The CDR3 contains 15 residues. V lost 5 bases, J lost 2 bases, and 5 bases stayed unmatched. The V gene's germline CDR1 is SGHAT and CDR2 FQNNGV. For the CDR3, the DNA is TGTGCCAGCAGCGCAGGACAGGGGGCCCCCTACGAGCAGTACTTC. Translating it yields CASSAGQGAPYEQYF.

The table lists this clone with a count of one. The gene calls are TRBV6-2 or TRBV6-3 and TRBJ2-7; D not resolved. V lost 2 bases, J lost 5 bases, and 4 bases lay in between. The germline V gene encodes CDR1 MNHEY and CDR2 SVGEGT. The CDR3 runs 11 residues. The CDR3 reads CASSYRDEQYF. The CDR3 DNA follows: TGTGCCAGCAGTTACCGCGACGAGCAGTACTTC.

J is TRBJ2-1 and V is TRBV24-1, with D perhaps TRBD2 (7 bases). The CDR3 consists of 16 residues. Per germline, CDR1 KGHDR and CDR2 SFDVKD. V dropped 3 bases and J dropped 5 bases, with 16 bases sitting between them. The CDR3 loop reads CATSDGRDIKDNEQFF. The CDR3 coding sequence is TGTGCCACCAGTGATGGGAGGGACATCAAGGACAATGAGCAGTTCTTC.

This clone showed up just a few times. The chain is built from TRBV25-1 and TRBJ1-1; D is perhaps TRBD1 (6 bases). This CDR3 has 13 residues. The germline CDR1 and CDR2 sequences are MGHDK and SYGVNS. Trimming took off 4 bases at V and 5 bases at J, with 11 bases between the two ends. CDR3 DNA sequence: TGTGCCAGCAGTGGCGGGGGGACAACTGAAGCTTTCTTT. Amino acid sequence: CASSGGGTTEAFF.

The chain recombines TRBV6-5 with TRBJ1-1; the match to TRBD1 covers 8 bases. The CDR3 runs 14 residues. Germline V lookup: CDR1 MNHEY, CDR2 SVGAGI. The V and J ends lost 4 bases and 6 bases, in that order; junction bases with no gene match: 7. The CDR3 coding sequence is TGTGCCAGCAGTTTAGAACAGGGGGTCGCTGAAGCTTTCTTT. Residues: CASSLEQGVAEAFF.

The chain is built from TRBV5-1 and TRBJ2-7; 16 nucleotides match TRBD2. The CDR3 extends over 17 amino acids. V was pared by 4 bases and J by 8 bases, with 12 bases of the junction left unmatched. CDR1 SGHRS and CDR2 YFSETQ come from the germline V gene. For the CDR3, the DNA is TGCGCCAGCAGCCAAGGATCACCGGGACTAGCGGGAGGGAAGCAGTACTTC. It specifies CASSQGSPGLAGGKQYF.